The present T cell receptor beta chain was sequenced within a study of blood T cell repertoires in COVID-19. This clone came up a few times. CDR3 length: 18 amino acids. Germline CDR1 reads LGHDT; CDR2 reads YNNKEL (reference sequence). The V gene end was trimmed by 4 bases and the J gene end by 6 bases; junction bases not matched to a gene: 15. Methods used by the authors: Reference gene primer amplification yielded estimated nucleated cell counts. The table came from immunoSEQ multiplex PCR; TCRdb's copy has only in-frame clones and leaves some out. D and trimming come from the DNA, and the V and J calls and clone size come from that table. The data show under 200,000 clones, approximately 86% seen once.

The TCR sequence derives from a woman at least 80 years old in a cohort sampled during active or convalescent COVID-19. The material sequenced was peripheral blood. J is TRBJ1-6 and V is TRBV3-1 (or the pseudogene TRBV3-2); 7 bases map to TRBD1. CDR3 sequence: CASSPRGGPGQSNSPLHF. DNA of the CDR3: TGTGCCAGCAGCCCGCGGGGCGGACCGGGACAGAGTAATTCACCCCTCCACTTT.